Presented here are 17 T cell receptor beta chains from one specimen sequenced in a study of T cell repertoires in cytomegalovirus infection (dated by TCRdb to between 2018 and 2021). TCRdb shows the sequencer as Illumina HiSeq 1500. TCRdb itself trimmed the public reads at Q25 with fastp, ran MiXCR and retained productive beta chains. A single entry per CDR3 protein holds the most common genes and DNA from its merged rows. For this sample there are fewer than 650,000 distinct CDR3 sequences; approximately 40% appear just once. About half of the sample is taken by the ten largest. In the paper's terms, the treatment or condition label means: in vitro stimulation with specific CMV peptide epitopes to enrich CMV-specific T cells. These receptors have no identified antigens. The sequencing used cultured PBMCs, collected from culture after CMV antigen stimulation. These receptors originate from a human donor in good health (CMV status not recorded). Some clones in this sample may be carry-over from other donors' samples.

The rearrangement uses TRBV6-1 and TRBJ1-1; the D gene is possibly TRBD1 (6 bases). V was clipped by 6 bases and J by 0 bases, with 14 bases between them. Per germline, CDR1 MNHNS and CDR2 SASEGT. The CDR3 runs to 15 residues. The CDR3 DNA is TGTGCCAGCAGGGAACAGGGTCGGCTGAACACTGAAGCTTTCTTT. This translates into CASREQGRLNTEAFF.

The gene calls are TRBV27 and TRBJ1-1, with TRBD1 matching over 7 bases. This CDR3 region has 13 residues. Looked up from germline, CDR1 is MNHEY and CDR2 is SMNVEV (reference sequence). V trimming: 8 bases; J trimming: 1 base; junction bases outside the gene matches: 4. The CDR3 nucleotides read TGTGCCAGCCGGGACAGCCAGAACACTGAAGCTTTCTTT. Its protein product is CASRDSQNTEAFF.

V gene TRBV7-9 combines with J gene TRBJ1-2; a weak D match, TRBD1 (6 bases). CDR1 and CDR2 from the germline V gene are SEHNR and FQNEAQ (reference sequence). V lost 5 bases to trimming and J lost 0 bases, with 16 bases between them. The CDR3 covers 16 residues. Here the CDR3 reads CASSRFGGPTNYGYTF. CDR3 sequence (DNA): TGTGCCAGCAGCCGATTTGGGGGGCCTACTAACTATGGCTACACCTTC. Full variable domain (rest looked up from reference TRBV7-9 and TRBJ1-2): DTGVSQNPRHKITKRGQNVTFRCDPISEHNRLYWYRQTLGQGPEFLTYFQNEAQLEKSRLLSDRFSAERPKGSFSTLEIQRTEQGDSAMYLCASSRFGGPTNYGYTFGSGTRLTVV.

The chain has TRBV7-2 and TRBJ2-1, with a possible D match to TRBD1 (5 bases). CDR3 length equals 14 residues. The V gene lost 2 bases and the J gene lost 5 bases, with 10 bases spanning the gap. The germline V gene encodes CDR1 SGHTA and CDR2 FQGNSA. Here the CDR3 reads CASSLRGLNNEQFF. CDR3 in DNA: TGTGCCAGCAGCTTAAGGGGTCTCAACAATGAGCAGTTCTTC. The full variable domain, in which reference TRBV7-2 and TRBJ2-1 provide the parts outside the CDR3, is GAGVSQSPSNKVTEKGKDVELRCDPISGHTALYWYRQSLGQGLEFLIYFQGNSAPDKSGLPSDRFSAERTGGSVSTLTIQRTQQEDSAVYLCASSLRGLNNEQFFGPGTRLTVL.

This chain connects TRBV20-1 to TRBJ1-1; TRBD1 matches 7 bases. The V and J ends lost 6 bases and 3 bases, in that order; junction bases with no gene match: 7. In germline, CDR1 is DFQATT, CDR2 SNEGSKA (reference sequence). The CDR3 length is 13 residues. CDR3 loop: CSAFRQGDTEAFF. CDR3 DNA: TGCAGTGCCTTTCGACAGGGAGACACTGAAGCTTTCTTT.

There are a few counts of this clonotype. As DNA, the CDR3 is TGTGCCAGCAGCTGGGGCCGAGATACGCAGTATTTT. The encoded protein is CASSWGRDTQYF. The gene calls are TRBV5-4 and TRBJ2-3, with TRBD1 as a possible D gene (5 bases). Trimming took 3 bases from V and 5 from J, leaving 7 bases between them. Germline assignment: CDR1 SGHNT and CDR2 YYREEE (reference sequence). This CDR3 is 12 amino acids long.

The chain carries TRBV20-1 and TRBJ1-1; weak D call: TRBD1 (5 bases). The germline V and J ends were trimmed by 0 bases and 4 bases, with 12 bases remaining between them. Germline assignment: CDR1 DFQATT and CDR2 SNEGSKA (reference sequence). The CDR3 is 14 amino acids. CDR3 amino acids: CSARDLSGITEAFF. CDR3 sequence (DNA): TGCAGTGCTAGAGATTTATCAGGGATCACTGAAGCTTTCTTT.

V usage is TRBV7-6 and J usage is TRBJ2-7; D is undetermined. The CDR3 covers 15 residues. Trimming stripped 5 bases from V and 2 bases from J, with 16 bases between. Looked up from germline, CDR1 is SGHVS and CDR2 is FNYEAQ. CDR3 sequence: CASSPRALSPYEQYF. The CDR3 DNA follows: TGTGCCAGCAGCCCGCGAGCCCTGTCCCCCTACGAGCAGTACTTC.

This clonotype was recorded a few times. The CDR3 reads CASSLGRQTNTEAFF. DNA for the CDR3: TGCGCCAGCAGCTTGGGCCGGCAGACGAACACTGAAGCTTTCTTT. The J gene is TRBJ1-1, the V gene TRBV5-1; D is unresolved. V was trimmed by 0 bases and J by 1 base, leaving 10 bases between them. The CDR3 sequence is 15 residues long. Germline V CDR1 and CDR2: SGHRS, YFSETQ.

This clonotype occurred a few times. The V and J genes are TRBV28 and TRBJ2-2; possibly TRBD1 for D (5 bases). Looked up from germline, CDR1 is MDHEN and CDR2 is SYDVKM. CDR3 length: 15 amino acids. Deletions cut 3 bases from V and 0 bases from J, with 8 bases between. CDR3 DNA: TGTGCCAGCAGTTTCCGGACACCGAACACCGGGGAGCTGTTTTTT. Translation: CASSFRTPNTGELFF.

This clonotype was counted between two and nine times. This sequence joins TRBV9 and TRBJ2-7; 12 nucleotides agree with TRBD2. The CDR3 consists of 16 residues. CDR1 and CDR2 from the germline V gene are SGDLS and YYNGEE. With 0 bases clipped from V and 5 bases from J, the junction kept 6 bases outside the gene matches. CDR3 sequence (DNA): TGTGCCAGCAGCGTAGGTGAGACTAGCGGGAGCCACGAGCAGTACTTC. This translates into CASSVGETSGSHEQYF. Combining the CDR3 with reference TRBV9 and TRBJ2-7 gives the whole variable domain DSGVTQTPKHLITATGQRVTLRCSPRSGDLSVYWYQQSLDQGLQFLIQYYNGEERAKGNILERFSAQQFPDLHSELNLSSLELGDSALYFCASSVGETSGSHEQYFGPGTRLTVT.

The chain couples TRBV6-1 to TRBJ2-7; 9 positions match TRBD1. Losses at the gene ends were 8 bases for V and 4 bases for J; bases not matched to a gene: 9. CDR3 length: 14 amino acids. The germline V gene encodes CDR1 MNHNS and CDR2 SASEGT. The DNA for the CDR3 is TGTGCCAGCCGTCGGACAGGGGTTGGTTACGAGCAGTACTTC. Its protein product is CASRRTGVGYEQYF.

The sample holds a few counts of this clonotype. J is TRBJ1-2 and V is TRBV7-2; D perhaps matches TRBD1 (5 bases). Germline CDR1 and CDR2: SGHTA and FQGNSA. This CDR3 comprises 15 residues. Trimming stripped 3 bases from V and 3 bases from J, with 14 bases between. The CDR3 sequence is CASSLGTGPHYGYTF. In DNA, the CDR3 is TGTGCCAGCAGCTTGGGGACCGGGCCGCACTATGGCTACACCTTC.

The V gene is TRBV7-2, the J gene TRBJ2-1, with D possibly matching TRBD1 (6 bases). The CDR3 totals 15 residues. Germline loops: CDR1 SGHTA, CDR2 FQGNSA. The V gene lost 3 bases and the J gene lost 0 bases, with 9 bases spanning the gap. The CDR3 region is CASSFDRTSYNEQFF. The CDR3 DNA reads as TGTGCCAGCAGCTTCGACAGGACCTCCTACAATGAGCAGTTCTTC.

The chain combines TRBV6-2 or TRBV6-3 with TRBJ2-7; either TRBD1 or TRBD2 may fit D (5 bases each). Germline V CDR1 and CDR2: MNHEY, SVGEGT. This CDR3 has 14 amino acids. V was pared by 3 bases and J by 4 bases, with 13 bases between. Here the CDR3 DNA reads TGTGCCAGCAGTTATTCAGGGACCGTTTACGAGCAGTACTTC. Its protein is CASSYSGTVYEQYF.

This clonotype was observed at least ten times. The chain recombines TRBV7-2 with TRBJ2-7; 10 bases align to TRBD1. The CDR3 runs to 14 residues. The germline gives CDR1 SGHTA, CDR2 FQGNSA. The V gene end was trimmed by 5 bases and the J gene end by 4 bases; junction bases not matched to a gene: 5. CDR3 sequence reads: CASSPGTGEYEQYF. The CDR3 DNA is TGTGCCAGCAGCCCCGGGACAGGGGAGTACGAGCAGTACTTC.

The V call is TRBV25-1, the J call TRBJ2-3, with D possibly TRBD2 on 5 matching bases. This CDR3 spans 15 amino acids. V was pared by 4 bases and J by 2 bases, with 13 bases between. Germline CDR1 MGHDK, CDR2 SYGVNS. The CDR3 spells CASSAGIVDTDTQYF. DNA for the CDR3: TGTGCCAGCAGTGCCGGGATAGTGGACACAGATACGCAGTATTTT.